This T cell receptor beta chain was captured in a study of T cell repertoires in cytomegalovirus infection. Study at large: Public signatures in TCR beta pointed to CMV infection and matching HLA type.

Findings and limits, study-wide: HLA-C-restricted CMV-specific TCR beta clonotypes were dominant in the ex vivo response. Carriers of CMV and the relevant HLA type were discriminated by public TCR beta frequency.

On this clonotype: What it binds is unknown.

The CDR3 is 16 residues long. Germline CDR1 reads SGHNT; CDR2 reads YENEEA. Losses at the gene ends were 5 bases for V and 5 bases for J; bases not matched to a gene: 6. TCRdb reanalysed the reads using MiXCR and keeps one entry per CDR3 protein. Of roughly 140,000 distinct CDR3 sequences listed, roughly a quarter were seen once; the top ten hold over 9.5%. The chain couples TRBV11-3 to TRBJ2-3; 14 bases are a match to TRBD2. The material sequenced was PBMCs. The receptor's source is a human donor in good health (CMV status not recorded). Some clones in this sample may be carry-over from other donors' samples. The CDR3 region has the DNA TGTGCCAGCAGCATGGGACTAGCGGGAGAAGAAGATACGCAGTATTTT. Residues: CASSMGLAGEEDTQYF.